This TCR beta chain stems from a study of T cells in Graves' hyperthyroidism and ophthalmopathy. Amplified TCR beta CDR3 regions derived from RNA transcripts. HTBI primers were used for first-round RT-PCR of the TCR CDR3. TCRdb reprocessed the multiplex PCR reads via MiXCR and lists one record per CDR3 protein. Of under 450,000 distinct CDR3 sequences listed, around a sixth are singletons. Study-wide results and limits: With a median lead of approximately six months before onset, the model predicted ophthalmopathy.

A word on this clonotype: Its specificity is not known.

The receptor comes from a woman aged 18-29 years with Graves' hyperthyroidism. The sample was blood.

Here the CDR3 DNA reads TGCGCCAGCAGCTCGTCGGGACAGGGTGCTTCACCCCTCCACTTT. Translation gives CASSSSGQGASPLHF. The chain carries TRBV5-1 and TRBJ1-6, with 9 bases identical to TRBD1. After removal of 3 bases from V and 9 bases from J, the junction contained 7 bases not matched to a gene. Germline CDR1 and CDR2: SGHRS and YFSETQ. This CDR3 is built from 15 residues.